This T cell receptor beta chain was recovered during a study of cytomegalovirus exposure and HLA in healthy donors. The V gene end was trimmed by 0 bases and the J gene end by 3 bases; junction bases not matched to a gene: 0. CDR3 length: 15 amino acids. Germline V gene data show CDR1 as SGDLS and CDR2 as YYNGEE. The PCR made use of 60 Vbeta and 13 Jbeta primers. Sequencing used immunoSEQ multiplex PCR; TCRdb keeps in-frame clones, though not all of them. The sample records about 73,000 clones, around 75% being singletons. The TCR comes from a man in his 70s in good health and CMV-seronegative. The V and J genes are TRBV9 and TRBJ2-1, with 10 bases matching TRBD2. The specimen sequenced was PBMCs. CDR3 coding DNA: TGTGCCAGCAGCGTAGCTAGCGGGGGCTACAATGAGCAGTTCTTC. Translated: CASSVASGGYNEQFF.